The rows below give T cell receptor beta chains drawn from one sample of a study of cytomegalovirus exposure and HLA in healthy donors. Some clones are missing from TCRdb's copy, which holds only in-frame ones; the method was immunoSEQ multiplex PCR. The sample contains under 200,000 clones, around 80% of which appear only once. The sequenced sample consisted of PBMCs. These receptors all come from a male donor in good health and CMV-seropositive. Each CDR3 is given with its conserved first and last residue. A D gene is named only where the DNA matches it firmly. Size is stated for part of the rows, as once, few or many counts, or as a class when the clone is expanded.

NA,TRBJ1-2,NA,12,TRBV5-6,CASNINAAGYTF,TGTGCCAGCAACATTAACGCGGCTGGCTACACCTTC
NA,TRBJ1-4,NA,16,TRBV7-9,CASSPPTGRKGEKLFF,TGTGCCAGCAGCCCCCCCACAGGACGAAAGGGGGAAAAACTGTTTTTT
NA,TRBJ2-7,NA,13,TRBV11-2,CASSQSTSREQYF,TGTGCCAGCAGCCAATCCACGAGTCGGGAGCAGTACTTC
NA,TRBJ2-7,NA,14,TRBV6-6,CASRVGLNSYEQYF,TGTGCCAGCAGGGTTGGACTTAACTCCTACGAGCAGTACTTC
TRBD2,TRBJ2-3,NA,14,TRBV10-1,CASSESGATDTQYF,TGCGCCAGCAGTGAAAGCGGGGCCACAGATACGCAGTATTTT
TRBD1,TRBJ1-1,NA,14,TRBV2,CASRATGAPTEAFF,TGTGCCAGCAGAGCTACAGGGGCGCCCACTGAAGCTTTCTTT
NA,TRBJ2-7,NA,12,TRBV21-1,CASEKNSYEQYF,TGTGCCAGCGAGAAAAACTCCTACGAGCAGTACTTC
NA,TRBJ1-3,NA,14,TRBV6-5,CASSYSSGFDTIYF,TGTGCCAGCAGTTACTCTTCAGGTTTCGACACCATATATTTT
NA,TRBJ2-3,NA,15,TRBV5-1,CASSFWGLSTDTQYF,TGCGCCAGCAGCTTTTGGGGGCTTAGCACAGATACGCAGTATTTT
NA,TRBJ2-2,few,18,TRBV18,CASSPLWGSGVNTGELFF,TGTGCCAGCTCACCACTCTGGGGTAGCGGAGTGAACACCGGGGAGCTGTTTTTT
TRBD1,TRBJ1-1,NA,15,TRBV13,CASSVGTGGNTEAFF,TGTGCCAGCAGCGTCGGGACAGGGGGAAACACTGAAGCTTTCTTT
NA,TRBJ1-5,NA,13,TRBV6-4,CASSEGAGQPQHF,TGTGCCAGCAGTGAGGGGGCAGGTCAGCCCCAGCATTTT
NA,TRBJ1-2,NA,14,TRBV6-1,CASSDGSANYGYTF,TGTGCCAGCAGTGATGGCTCCGCTAACTATGGCTACACCTTC
TRBD2,TRBJ2-2,NA,15,TRBV9,CASTHTSGRTGELFF,TGTGCCAGCACCCATACTAGCGGGAGAACCGGGGAGCTGTTTTTT
TRBD2,TRBJ2-7,NA,14,TRBV2,CASNGGGPSYEQYF,TGTGCCAGCAACGGCGGGGGGCCCTCCTACGAGCAGTACTTC
TRBD1,TRBJ1-3,once,18,TRBV27,CASSLRGQGAITGNTIYF,TGTGCCAGCAGTTTAAGGGGACAGGGGGCAATAACTGGAAACACCATATATTTT
TRBD1,TRBJ2-7,once,18,TRBV28,CASSFPRGSPLVSYEQYF,TGTGCCAGCAGTTTCCCCAGGGGGTCGCCCCTGGTGAGTTACGAGCAGTACTTC
NA,TRBJ2-3,NA,12,TRBV5-6,CASSLSLGTQYF,TGTGCCAGCAGCTTGAGTCTAGGTACGCAGTATTTT
NA,TRBJ1-5,NA,14,TRBV28,CASNPSTGNQPQHF,TGTGCCAGCAACCCATCCACAGGCAATCAGCCCCAGCATTTT
TRBD2,TRBJ2-1,once,16,TRBV5-6,CASSMGLAGGYNEQFF,TGTGCCAGCAGCATGGGACTAGCGGGGGGGTACAATGAGCAGTTCTTC
NA,TRBJ1-4,NA,14,TRBV28,CASSPQGFDEKLFF,TGTGCCAGCAGTCCTCAGGGGTTCGATGAAAAACTGTTTTTT
NA,TRBJ1-1,few,13,TRBV30,CAWSVNRNTEAFF,TGTGCCTGGAGTGTCAACAGGAACACTGAAGCTTTCTTT
NA,TRBJ1-2,NA,13,TRBV2,CATSGQGGIGYTF,TGCGCCACCTCGGGGCAGGGAGGTATCGGCTACACCTTC
NA,TRBJ1-1,NA,13,TRBV2,CASSEGRAAEAFF,TGTGCCAGCAGTGAGGGCAGGGCTGCTGAAGCTTTCTTT
NA,TRBJ1-1,NA,12,TRBV30,CAWSGLATEAFF,TGTGCCTGGAGTGGCCTGGCAACTGAAGCTTTCTTT
NA,TRBJ2-7,NA,14,TRBV7-8,CASSLNPGSYEQYF,TGTGCCAGCAGCTTAAACCCGGGATCCTACGAGCAGTACTTC
NA,TRBJ2-5,NA,14,TRBV30,CAWSASGGRETQYF,TGTGCCTGGAGTGCCAGTGGAGGCCGAGAGACCCAGTACTTC
NA,TRBJ2-7,NA,13,TRBV2,CASKIPTHYEQYF,TGTGCCAGCAAGATCCCTACCCACTACGAGCAGTACTTC
NA,TRBJ1-6,once,17,TRBV30,CAGRTLGSFQNNSPLHF,TGTGCCGGAAGGACTCTAGGGAGCTTTCAAAATAATTCACCCCTCCACTTT
NA,TRBJ1-1,NA,13,TRBV15,CATSRHPVREAFF,TGTGCCACCAGCAGACATCCTGTCAGGGAAGCTTTCTTT
NA,TRBJ1-1,NA,14,TRBV7-9,CASSLGQQNTEAFF,TGTGCCAGCAGCTTAGGACAGCAGAACACTGAAGCTTTCTTT
TRBD1,TRBJ1-5,NA,15,TRBV27,CASSSLDREGQPQHF,TGTGCCAGCAGTTCATTGGACAGGGAGGGCCAGCCCCAGCATTTT
NA,TRBJ2-5,once,13,TRBV30,CAWKEGLGETQYF,TGTGCCTGGAAAGAGGGCCTGGGGGAGACCCAGTACTTC
TRBD2,TRBJ2-1,NA,17,TRBV19,CASTVKPSGIERNEQFF,TGTGCCAGTACCGTCAAGCCTAGCGGGATTGAGCGCAATGAGCAGTTCTTC
TRBD2,TRBJ2-3,once,17,TRBV7-6,CASSSRTSGTSTDTQYF,TGTGCCAGCAGCTCAAGGACTAGCGGGACTAGCACAGATACGCAGTATTTT
NA,TRBJ1-1,NA,14,TRBV4-3,CASSQGWGVSEAFF,TGCGCCAGCAGCCAAGGCTGGGGAGTAAGTGAAGCTTTCTTT
NA,TRBJ2-7,NA,15,TRBV28,CASSSPQFRGNEQYF,TGTGCCAGCAGTTCCCCCCAGTTTCGGGGGAACGAGCAGTACTTC
NA,TRBJ1-5,NA,15,TRBV7-2,CASSLGRGSNQPQHF,TGTGCCAGCAGCTTAGGGCGGGGGAGCAATCAGCCCCAGCATTTT
TRBD1,TRBJ2-7,NA,15,TRBV6-5,CASSYTGTGGYEQYF,TGTGCCAGCAGTTACACCGGGACAGGGGGATACGAGCAGTACTTC
TRBD1,TRBJ2-7,once,15,TRBV15,CATSGRDRGDYEQYF,TGTGCCACCAGCGGACGGGACAGGGGGGACTACGAGCAGTACTTC
NA,TRBJ1-4,NA,16,TRBV5-1,CASSLFRGSTNEKLFF,TGCGCCAGCAGCTTGTTCCGGGGATCAACTAATGAAAAACTGTTTTTT
TRBD1,TRBJ2-7,NA,12,TRBV14,CASSPDRGRQYF,TGTGCCAGCAGCCCTGACAGGGGGCGACAATACTTC
TRBD2,TRBJ2-1,NA,12,TRBV2,CASKREGLEQFF,TGTGCCAGCAAACGGGAGGGCCTCGAGCAGTTCTTC
TRBD1,TRBJ2-7,NA,15,TRBV19,CASSIDRATSYEQYF,TGTGCCAGTAGTATTGACAGGGCGACCTCCTACGAGCAGTACTTC
NA,TRBJ1-2,NA,13,TRBV7-9,CASSPGGAYGYTF,TGTGCCAGCAGTCCCGGGGGGGCGTATGGCTACACCTTC
TRBD1,TRBJ2-7,NA,15,TRBV5-4,CASSLSQGAIYEQYF,TGTGCCAGCAGCTTGTCACAGGGGGCAATTTACGAGCAGTACTTC
TRBD2,TRBJ2-5,NA,16,TRBV2,CASMVAPSGRGETQYF,TGTGCCAGCATGGTTGCCCCTAGCGGGAGGGGGGAGACCCAGTACTTC
NA,TRBJ1-5,NA,15,TRBV7-6,CASSLFRGSNQPQHF,TGTGCCAGCAGCCTATTCAGGGGAAGCAATCAGCCCCAGCATTTT
TRBD1,TRBJ1-1,NA,13,TRBV10-3,CATYRGENTEAFF,TGTGCCACTTACAGGGGGGAAAACACTGAAGCTTTCTTT
NA,TRBJ1-1,NA,14,TRBV9,CASSVSDMNTEAFF,TGTGCCAGCAGCGTTAGTGACATGAACACTGAAGCTTTCTTT
TRBD1,TRBJ2-3,NA,16,TRBV4-3,CASSRNRGSSTDTQYF,TGCGCCAGCAGCCGTAACAGGGGATCCAGCACAGATACGCAGTATTTT
NA,TRBJ1-2,NA,14,TRBV5-1,CASSPPGVAYGYTF,TGCGCCAGCAGCCCCCCGGGGGTAGCCTATGGCTACACCTTC